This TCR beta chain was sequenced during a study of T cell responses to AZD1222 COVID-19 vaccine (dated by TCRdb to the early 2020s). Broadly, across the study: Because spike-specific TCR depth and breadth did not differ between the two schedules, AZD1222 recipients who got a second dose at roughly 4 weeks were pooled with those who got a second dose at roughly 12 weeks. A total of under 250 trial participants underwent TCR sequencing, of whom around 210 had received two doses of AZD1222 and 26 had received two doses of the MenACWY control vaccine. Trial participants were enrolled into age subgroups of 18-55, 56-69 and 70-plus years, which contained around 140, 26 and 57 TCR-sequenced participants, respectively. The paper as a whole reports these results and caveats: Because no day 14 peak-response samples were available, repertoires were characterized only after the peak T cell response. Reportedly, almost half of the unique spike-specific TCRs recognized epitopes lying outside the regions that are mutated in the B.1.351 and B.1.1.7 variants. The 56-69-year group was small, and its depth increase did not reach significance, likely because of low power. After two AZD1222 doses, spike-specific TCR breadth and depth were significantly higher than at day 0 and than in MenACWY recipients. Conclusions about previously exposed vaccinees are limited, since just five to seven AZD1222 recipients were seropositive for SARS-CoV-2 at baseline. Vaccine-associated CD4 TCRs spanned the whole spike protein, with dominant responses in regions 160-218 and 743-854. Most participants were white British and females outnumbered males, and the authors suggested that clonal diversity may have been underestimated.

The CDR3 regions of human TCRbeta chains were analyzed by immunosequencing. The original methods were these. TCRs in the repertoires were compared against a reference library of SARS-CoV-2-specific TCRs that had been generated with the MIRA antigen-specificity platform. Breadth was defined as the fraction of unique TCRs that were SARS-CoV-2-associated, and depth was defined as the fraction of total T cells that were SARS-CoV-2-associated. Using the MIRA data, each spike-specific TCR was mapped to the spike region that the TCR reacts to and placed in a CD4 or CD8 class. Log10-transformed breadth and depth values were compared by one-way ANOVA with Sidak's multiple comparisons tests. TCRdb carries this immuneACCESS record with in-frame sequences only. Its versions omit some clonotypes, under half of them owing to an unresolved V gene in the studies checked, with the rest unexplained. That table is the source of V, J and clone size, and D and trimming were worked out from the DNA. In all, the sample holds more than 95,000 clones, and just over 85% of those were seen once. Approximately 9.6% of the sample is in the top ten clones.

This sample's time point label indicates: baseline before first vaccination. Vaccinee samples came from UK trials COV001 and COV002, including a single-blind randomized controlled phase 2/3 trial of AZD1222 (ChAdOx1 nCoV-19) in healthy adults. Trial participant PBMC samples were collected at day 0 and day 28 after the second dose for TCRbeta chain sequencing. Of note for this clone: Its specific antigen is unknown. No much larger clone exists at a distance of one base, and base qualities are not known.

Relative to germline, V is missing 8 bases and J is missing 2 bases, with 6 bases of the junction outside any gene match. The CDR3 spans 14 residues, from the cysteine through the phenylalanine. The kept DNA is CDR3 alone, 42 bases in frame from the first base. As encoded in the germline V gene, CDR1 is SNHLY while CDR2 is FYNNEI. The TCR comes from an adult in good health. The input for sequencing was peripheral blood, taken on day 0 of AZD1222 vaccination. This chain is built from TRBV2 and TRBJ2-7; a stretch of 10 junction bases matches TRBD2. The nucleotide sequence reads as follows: TGTGCCAGCCTTGGGACTAGCGTCGCCTACGAGCAGTACTTC. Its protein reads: CASLGTSVAYEQYF.